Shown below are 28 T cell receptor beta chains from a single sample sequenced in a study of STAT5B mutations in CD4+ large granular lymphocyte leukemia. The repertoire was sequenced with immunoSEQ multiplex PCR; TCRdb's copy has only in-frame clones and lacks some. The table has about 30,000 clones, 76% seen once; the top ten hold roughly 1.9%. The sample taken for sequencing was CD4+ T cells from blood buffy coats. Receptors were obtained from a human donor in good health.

The CDR3 sequence is CASSHNSAYEQYF. In DNA, the CDR3 is TGTGCCAGCAGCCATAACAGTGCTTACGAGCAGTACTTC. The chain has TRBV9 and TRBJ2-7; D unclear. CDR1 SGDLS and CDR2 YYNGEE come from the germline V gene. The CDR3 is 13 amino acids. The V end lost 4 bases, the J end lost 4 bases, and 12 bases lay between the germline ends.

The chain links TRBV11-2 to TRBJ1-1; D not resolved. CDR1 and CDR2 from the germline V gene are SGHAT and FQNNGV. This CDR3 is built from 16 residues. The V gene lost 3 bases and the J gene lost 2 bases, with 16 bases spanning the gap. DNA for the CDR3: TGTGCCAGCAGCTTGGTAACCCCCTCGGGAAACACTGAAGCTTTCTTT. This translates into CASSLVTPSGNTEAFF.

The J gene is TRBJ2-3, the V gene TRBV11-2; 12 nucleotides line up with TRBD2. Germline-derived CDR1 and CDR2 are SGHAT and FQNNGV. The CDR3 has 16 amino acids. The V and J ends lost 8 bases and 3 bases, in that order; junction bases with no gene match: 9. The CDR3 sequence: CASEETGLAGTDTQYF. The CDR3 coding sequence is TGTGCCAGCGAGGAAACCGGACTAGCGGGAACAGATACGCAGTATTTT.

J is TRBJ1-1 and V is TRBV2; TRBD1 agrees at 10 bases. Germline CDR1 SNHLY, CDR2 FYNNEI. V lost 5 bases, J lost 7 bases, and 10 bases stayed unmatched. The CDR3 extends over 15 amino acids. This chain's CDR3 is CASSLGQGVVNEAFF. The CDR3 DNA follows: TGTGCCAGCAGTCTTGGACAGGGGGTGGTTAATGAAGCTTTCTTT.

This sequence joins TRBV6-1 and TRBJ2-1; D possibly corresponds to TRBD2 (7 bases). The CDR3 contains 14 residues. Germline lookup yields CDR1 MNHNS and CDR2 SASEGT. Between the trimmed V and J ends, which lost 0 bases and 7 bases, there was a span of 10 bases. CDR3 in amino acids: CASSEAGGRNEQFF. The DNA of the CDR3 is TGTGCCAGCAGTGAAGCCGGGGGGCGAAATGAGCAGTTCTTC.

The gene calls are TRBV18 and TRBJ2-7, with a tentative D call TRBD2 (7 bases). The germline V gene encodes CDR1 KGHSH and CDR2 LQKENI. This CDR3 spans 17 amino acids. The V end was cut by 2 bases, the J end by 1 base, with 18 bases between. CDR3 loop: CASSPAQGGAGSYEQYF. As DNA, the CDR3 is TGTGCCAGCTCACCAGCGCAAGGGGGGGCAGGATCCTACGAGCAGTACTTC.

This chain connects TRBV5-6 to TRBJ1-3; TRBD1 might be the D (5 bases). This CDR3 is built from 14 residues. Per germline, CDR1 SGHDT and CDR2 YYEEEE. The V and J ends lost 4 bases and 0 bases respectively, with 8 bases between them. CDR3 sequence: CASSRGFSGNTIYF. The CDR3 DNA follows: TGTGCCAGCAGCCGGGGCTTCTCTGGAAACACCATATATTTT.

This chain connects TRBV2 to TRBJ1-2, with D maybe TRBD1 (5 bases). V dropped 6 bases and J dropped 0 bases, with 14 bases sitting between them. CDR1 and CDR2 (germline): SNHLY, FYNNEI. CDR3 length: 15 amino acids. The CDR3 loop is CASSGTGLANYGYTF. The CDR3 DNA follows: TGTGCCAGCAGCGGAACAGGCTTAGCTAACTATGGCTACACCTTC.

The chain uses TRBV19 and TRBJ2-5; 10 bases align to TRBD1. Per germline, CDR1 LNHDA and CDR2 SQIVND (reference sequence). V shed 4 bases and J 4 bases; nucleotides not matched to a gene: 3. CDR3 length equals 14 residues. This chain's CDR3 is CASSKTGGGETQYF. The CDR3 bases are TGTGCCAGTAGTAAGACAGGGGGCGGAGAGACCCAGTACTTC.

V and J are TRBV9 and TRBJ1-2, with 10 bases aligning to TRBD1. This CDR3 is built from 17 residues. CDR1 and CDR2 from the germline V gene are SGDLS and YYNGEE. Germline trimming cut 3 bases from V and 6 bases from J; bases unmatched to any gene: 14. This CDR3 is CASSDPHSGQGTNGYTF. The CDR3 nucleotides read TGTGCCAGCAGCGACCCCCACTCGGGACAGGGGACGAATGGCTACACCTTC.

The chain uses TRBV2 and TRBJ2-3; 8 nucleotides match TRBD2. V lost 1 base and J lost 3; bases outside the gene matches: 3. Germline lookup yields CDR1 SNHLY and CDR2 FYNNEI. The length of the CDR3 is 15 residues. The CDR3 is CASSEEGLETDTQYF. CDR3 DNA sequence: TGTGCCAGCAGTGAAGAGGGACTAGAGACAGATACGCAGTATTTT.

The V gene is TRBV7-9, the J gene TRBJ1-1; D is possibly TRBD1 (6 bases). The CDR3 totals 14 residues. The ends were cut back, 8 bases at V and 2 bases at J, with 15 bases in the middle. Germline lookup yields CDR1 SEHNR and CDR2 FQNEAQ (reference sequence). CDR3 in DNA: TGTGCCAGCGCCGGGGGCACGTTAAACACTGAAGCTTTCTTT. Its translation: CASAGGTLNTEAFF.

Here the CDR3 reads CANQGSTGNTIYF. CDR3 nucleotide sequence: TGTGCCAACCAGGGGTCTACTGGAAACACCATATATTTT. The V gene is TRBV10-3, the J gene TRBJ1-3; D perhaps matches TRBD1 (6 bases). This CDR3 is 13 amino acids long. CDR1 ENHRY and CDR2 SYGVKD come from the germline V gene. With 10 bases removed from V and 2 bases from J, the gap between germline ends came to 12 bases.

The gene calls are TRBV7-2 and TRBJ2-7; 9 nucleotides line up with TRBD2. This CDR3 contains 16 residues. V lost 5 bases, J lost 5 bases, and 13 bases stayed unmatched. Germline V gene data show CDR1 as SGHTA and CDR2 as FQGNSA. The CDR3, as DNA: TGTGCCAGCAGCCCCGTCGGGGGCGGGGGGGCCCACGAGCAGTACTTC. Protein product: CASSPVGGGGAHEQYF.

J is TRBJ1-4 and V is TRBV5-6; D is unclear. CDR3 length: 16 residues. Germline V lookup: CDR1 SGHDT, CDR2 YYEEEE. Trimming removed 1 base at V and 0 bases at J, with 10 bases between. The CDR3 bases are TGTGCCAGCAGCTTGTATTCTTCCGCAACTAATGAAAAACTGTTTTTT. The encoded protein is CASSLYSSATNEKLFF.

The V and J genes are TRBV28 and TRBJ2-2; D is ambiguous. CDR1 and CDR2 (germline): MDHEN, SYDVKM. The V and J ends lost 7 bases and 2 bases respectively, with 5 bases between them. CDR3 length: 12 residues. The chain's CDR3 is CASKENTGELFF. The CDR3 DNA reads TGTGCCAGCAAAGAAAACACCGGGGAGCTGTTTTTT. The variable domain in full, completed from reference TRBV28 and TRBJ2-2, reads DVKVTQSSRYLVKRTGEKVFLECVQDMDHENMFWYRQDPGLGLRLIYFSYDVKMKEKGDIPEGYSVSREKKERFSLILESASTNQTSMYLCASKENTGELFFGEGSRLTVL.

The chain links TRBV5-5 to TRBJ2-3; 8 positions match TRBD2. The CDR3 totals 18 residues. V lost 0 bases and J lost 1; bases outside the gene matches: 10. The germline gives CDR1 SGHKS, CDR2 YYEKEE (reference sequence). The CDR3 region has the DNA TGTGCCAGCAGCTTGGCCAGCGGGGGAATTGTGGGCACAGATACGCAGTATTTT. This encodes CASSLASGGIVGTDTQYF.

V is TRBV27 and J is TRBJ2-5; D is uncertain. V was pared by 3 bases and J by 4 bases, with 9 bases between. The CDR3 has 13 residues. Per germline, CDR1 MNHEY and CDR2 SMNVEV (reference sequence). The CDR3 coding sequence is TGTGCCAGCAGTTTTGTGTATCCAGAGACCCAGTACTTC. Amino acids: CASSFVYPETQYF.

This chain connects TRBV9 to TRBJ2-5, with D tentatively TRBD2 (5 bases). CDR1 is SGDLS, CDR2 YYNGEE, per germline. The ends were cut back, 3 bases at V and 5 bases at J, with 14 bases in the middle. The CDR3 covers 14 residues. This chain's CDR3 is CASSDRAGVETQYF. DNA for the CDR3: TGTGCCAGCAGCGATCGCGCCGGGGTGGAGACCCAGTACTTC.

CDR3 sequence reads: CASSGRGPLETQYF. Here the CDR3 DNA reads TGCGCCAGCAGCGGCAGGGGGCCGTTGGAGACCCAGTACTTC. The chain couples TRBV5-1 to TRBJ2-5; 8 bases line up with TRBD1. The V segment lost 4 bases and the J segment 5 bases; nucleotides outside the gene matches: 7. The germline gives CDR1 SGHRS, CDR2 YFSETQ. The length of the CDR3 is 14 residues.

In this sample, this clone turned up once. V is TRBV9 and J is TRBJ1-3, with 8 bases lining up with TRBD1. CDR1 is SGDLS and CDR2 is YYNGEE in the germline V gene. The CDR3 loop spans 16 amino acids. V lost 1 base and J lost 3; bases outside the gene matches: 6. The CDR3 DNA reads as TGTGCCAGCAGCGTATTCCCAGGGGGCGTTGGAAACACCATATATTTT. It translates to CASSVFPGGVGNTIYF.

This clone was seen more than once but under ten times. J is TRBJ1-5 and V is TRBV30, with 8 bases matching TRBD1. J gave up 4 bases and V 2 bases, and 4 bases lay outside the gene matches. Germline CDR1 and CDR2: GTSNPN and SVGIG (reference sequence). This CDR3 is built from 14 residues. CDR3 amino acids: CAWSTQGGNQPQHF. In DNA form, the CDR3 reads TGTGCCTGGAGTACACAGGGGGGGAATCAGCCCCAGCATTTT. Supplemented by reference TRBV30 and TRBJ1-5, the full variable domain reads SQTIHQWPATLVQPVGSPLSLECTVEGTSNPNLYWYRQAAGRGLQLLFYSVGIGQISSEVPQNLSASRPQDRQFILSSKKLLLSDSGFYLCAWSTQGGNQPQHFGDGTRLSIL.

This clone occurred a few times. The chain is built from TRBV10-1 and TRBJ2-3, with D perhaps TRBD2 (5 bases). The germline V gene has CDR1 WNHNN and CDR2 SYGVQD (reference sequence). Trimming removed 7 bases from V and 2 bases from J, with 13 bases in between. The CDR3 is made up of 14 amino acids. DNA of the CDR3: TGCGCCAGCAAAGGAGAGGGAAACACAGATACGCAGTATTTT. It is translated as CASKGEGNTDTQYF.

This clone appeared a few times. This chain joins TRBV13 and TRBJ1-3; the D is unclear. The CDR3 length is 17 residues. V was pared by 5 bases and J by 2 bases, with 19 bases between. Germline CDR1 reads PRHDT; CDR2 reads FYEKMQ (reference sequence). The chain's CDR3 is CASSRGGGSGTGNTIYF. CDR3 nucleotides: TGTGCCAGCAGCCGCGGAGGTGGGTCGGGGACTGGAAACACCATATATTTT.

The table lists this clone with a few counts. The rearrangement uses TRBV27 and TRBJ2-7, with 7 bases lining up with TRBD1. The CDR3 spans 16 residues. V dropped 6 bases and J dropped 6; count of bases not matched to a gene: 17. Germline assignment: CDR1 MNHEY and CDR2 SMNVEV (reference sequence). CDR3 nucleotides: TGTGCCAGCAGCCCTATTAAGGGGGCAGGGGTCTTCGAGCAGTACTTC. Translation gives CASSPIKGAGVFEQYF.

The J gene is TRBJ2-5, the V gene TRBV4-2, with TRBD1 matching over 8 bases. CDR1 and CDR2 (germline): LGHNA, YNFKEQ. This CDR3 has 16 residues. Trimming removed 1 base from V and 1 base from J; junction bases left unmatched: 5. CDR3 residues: CASSQAPGGPQETQYF. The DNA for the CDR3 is TGTGCCAGCAGCCAAGCGCCAGGGGGCCCCCAAGAGACCCAGTACTTC.

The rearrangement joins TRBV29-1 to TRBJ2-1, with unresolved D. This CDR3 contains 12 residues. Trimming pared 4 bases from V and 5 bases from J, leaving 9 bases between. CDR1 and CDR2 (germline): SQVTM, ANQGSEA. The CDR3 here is CSVGRQNNEQFF. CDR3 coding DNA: TGCAGCGTTGGACGGCAGAACAATGAGCAGTTCTTC.

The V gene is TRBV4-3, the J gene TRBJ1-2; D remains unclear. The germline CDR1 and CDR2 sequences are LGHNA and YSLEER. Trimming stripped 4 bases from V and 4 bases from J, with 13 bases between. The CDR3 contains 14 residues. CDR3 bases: TGCGCCAGCAGCCCCACGGCGACTATCTATGGCTACACCTTC. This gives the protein CASSPTATIYGYTF.